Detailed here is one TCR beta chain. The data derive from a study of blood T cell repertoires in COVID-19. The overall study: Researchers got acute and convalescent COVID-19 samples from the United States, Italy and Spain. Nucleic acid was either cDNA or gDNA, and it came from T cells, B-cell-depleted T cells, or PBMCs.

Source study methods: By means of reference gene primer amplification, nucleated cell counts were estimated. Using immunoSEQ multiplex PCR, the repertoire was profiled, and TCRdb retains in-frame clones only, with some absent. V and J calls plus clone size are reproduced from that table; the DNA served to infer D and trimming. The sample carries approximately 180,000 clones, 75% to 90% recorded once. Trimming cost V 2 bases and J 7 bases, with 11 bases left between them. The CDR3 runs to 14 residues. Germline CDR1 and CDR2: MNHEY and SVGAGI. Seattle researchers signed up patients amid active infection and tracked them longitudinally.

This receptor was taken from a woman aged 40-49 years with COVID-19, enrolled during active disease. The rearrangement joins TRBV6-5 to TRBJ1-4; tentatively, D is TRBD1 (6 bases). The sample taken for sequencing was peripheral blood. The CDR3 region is CASSYEGGAEKLFF. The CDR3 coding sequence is TGTGCCAGCAGTTACGAAGGGGGAGCTGAAAAACTGTTTTTT.